This TCR beta chain derives from a study of T cell repertoires and HLA-DP antigens. The CDR3 loop spans 15 amino acids. The V gene's germline CDR1 is SGHTA and CDR2 FQGTGA. J lost 4 bases, V lost 5 bases, and 8 bases had no gene match. For this clone: Its target is not known.

Amplification used primers for 54 TRBV and 13 TRBJ segments. Sequencing used immunoSEQ multiplex PCR; TCRdb keeps in-frame clones, though not all of them. The sample records over 100,000 clones, 85% to 95% being singletons. This clonotype originated in a young woman in good health and CMV-seronegative. Sequenced sample: CD4+ T cells from PBMCs. This chain joins TRBV7-3 and TRBJ2-3, with 8 bases fitting TRBD2. CDR3 in amino acids: CASSLGTRGADTQYF. The CDR3 bases are TGTGCCAGCAGCCTCGGGACTAGGGGTGCAGATACGCAGTATTTT.